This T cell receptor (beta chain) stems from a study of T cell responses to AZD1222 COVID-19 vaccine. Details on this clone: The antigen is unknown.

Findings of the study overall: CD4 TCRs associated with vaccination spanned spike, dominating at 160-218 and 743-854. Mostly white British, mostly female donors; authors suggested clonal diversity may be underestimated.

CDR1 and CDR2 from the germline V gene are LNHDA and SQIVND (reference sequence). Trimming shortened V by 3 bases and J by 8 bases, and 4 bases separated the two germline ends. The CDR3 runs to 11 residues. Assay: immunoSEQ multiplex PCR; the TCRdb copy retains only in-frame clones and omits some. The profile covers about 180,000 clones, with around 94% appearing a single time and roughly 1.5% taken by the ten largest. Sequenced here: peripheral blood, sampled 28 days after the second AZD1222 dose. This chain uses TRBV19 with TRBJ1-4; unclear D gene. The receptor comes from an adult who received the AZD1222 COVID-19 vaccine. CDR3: CASSMLEKLFF. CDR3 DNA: TGTGCCAGTAGTATGCTGGAAAAACTGTTTTTT.